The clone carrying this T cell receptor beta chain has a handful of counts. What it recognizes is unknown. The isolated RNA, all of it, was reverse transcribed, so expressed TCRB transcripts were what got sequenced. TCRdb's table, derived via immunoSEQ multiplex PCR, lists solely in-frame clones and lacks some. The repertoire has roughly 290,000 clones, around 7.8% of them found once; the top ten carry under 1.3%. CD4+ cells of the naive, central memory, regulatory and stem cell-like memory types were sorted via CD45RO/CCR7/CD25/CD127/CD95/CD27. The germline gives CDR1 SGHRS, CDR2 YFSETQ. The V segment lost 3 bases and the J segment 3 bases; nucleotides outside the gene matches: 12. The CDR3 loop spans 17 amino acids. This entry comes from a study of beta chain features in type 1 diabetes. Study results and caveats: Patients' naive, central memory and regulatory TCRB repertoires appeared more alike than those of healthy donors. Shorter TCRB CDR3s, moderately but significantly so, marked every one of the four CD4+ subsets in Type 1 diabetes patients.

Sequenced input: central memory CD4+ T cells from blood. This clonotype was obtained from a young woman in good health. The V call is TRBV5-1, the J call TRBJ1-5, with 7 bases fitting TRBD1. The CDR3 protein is CASSSEPVDRVNQPQHF. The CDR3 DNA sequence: TGCGCCAGCAGCTCGGAACCGGTAGACAGGGTCAATCAGCCCCAGCATTTT.